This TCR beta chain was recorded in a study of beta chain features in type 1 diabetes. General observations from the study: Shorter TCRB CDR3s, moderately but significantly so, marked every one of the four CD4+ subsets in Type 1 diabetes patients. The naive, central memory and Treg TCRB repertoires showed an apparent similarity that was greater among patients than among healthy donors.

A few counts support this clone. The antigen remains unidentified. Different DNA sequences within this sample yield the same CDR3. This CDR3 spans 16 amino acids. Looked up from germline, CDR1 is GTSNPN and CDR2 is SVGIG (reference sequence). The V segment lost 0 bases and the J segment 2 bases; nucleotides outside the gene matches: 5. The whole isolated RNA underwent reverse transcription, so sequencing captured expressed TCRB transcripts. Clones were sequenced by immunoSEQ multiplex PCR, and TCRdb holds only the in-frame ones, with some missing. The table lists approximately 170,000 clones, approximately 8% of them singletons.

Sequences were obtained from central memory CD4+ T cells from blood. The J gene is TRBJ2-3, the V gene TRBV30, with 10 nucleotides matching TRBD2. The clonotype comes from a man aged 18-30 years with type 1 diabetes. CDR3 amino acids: CAWSVGAGGHTDTQYF. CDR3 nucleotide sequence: TGTGCCTGGAGTGTGGGAGCGGGGGGGCACACAGATACGCAGTATTTT.